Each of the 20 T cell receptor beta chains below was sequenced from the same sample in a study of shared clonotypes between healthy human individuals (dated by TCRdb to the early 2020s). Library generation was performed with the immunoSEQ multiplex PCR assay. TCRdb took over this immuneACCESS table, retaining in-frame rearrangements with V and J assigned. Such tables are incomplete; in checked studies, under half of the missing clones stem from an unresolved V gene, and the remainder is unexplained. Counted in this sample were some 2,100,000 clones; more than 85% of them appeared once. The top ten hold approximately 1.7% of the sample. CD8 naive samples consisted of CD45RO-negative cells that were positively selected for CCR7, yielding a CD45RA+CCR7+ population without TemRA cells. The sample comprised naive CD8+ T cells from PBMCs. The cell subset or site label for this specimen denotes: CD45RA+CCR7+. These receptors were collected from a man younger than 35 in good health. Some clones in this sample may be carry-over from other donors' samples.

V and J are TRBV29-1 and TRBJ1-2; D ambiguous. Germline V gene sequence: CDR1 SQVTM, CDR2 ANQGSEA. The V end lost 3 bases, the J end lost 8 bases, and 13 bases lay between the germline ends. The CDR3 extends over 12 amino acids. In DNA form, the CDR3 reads TGCAGCGTTGACGGAGGAGGGTTAGGCTACACCTTC. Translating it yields CSVDGGGLGYTF.

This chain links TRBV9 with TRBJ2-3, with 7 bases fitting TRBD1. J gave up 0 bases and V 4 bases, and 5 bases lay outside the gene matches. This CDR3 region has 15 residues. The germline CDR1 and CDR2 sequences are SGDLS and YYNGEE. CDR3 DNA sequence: TGTGCCAGCAGCTCGGGACAGACTAGCACAGATACGCAGTATTTT. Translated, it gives CASSSGQTSTDTQYF.

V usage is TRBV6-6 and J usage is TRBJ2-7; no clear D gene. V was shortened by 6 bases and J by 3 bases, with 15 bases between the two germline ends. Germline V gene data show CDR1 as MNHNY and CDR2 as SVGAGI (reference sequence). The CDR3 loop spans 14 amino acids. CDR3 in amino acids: CASRPSTRSYEQYF. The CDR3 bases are TGTGCCAGCAGGCCCAGTACGAGGAGCTACGAGCAGTACTTC.

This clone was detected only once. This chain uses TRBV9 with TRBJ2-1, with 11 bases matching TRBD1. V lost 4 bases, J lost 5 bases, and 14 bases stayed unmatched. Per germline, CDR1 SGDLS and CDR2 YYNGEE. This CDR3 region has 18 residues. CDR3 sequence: CASSNRPQRTGGNNEQFF. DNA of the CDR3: TGTGCCAGCAGCAACAGACCTCAAAGGACAGGGGGCAACAATGAGCAGTTCTTC.

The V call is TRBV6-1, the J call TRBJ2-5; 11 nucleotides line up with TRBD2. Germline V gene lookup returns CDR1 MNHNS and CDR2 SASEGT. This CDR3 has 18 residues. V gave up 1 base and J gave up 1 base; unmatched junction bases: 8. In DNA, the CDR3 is TGTGCCAGCAGTGAAGGAATAATAGCGGGAGGGCCCCAAGAGACCCAGTACTTC. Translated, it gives CASSEGIIAGGPQETQYF.

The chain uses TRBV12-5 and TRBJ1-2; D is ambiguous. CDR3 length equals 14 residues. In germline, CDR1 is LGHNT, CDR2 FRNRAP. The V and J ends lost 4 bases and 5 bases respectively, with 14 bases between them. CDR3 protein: CASGYGWGAYGYTF. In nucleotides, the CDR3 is TGTGCTAGTGGTTACGGCTGGGGAGCTTATGGCTACACCTTC.

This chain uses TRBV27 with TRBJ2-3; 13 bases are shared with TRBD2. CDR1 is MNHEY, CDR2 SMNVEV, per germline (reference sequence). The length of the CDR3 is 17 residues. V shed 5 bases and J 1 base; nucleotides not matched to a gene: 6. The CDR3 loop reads CASSQGTSGTRTDTQYF. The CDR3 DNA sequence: TGTGCCAGCAGTCAGGGGACTAGCGGGACCCGCACAGATACGCAGTATTTT.

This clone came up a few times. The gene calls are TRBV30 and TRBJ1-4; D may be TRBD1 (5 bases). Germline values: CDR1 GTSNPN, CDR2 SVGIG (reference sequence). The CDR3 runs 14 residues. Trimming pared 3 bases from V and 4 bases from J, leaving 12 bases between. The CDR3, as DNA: TGTGCCTGGAGGGGGCAGGGTTATAATGAAAAACTGTTTTTT. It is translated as CAWRGQGYNEKLFF.

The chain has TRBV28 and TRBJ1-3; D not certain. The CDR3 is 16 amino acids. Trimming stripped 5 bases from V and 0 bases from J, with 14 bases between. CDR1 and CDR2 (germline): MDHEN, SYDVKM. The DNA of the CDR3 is TGTGCCAGCAGTCCCCGGAGCGGGTACTCTGGAAACACCATATATTTT. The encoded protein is CASSPRSGYSGNTIYF.

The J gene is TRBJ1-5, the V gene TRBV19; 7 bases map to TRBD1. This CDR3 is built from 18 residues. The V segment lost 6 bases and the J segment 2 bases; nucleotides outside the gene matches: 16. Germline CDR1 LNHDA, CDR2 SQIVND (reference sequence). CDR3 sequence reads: CASSPITGEGGRNQPQHF. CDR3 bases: TGTGCCAGTAGCCCAATCACAGGGGAAGGTGGACGCAATCAGCCCCAGCATTTT.

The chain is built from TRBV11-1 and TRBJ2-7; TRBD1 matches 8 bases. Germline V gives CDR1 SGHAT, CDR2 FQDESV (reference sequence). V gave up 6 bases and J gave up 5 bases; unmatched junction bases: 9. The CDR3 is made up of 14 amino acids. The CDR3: CASSLLGQVDEQYF. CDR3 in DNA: TGTGCCAGCAGTTTACTGGGACAGGTCGACGAGCAGTACTTC.

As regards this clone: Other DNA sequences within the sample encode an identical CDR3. The CDR3 region has the DNA TGTGCCAGCAGCGTACCTAGCGGGTCATACAATGAGCAGTTCTTC. As protein: CASSVPSGSYNEQFF. This chain links TRBV9 with TRBJ2-1; 8 nucleotides line up with TRBD2. Germline CDR1 and CDR2: SGDLS and YYNGEE. V shed 1 base, J shed 4 bases, and the junction held 4 bases outside the gene matches. This CDR3 is 15 amino acids long.

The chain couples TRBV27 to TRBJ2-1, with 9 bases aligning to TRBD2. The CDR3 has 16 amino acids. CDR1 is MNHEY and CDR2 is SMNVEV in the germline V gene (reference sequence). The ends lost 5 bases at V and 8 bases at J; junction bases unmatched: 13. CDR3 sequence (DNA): TGTGCCAGCAGTCCACGAGGGGGACTAGCAGGTTATGAGCAGTTCTTC. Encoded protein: CASSPRGGLAGYEQFF.

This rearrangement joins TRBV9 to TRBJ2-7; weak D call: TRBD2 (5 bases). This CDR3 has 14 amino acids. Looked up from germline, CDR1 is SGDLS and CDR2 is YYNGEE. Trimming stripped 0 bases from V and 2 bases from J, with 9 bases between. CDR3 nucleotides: TGTGCCAGCAGCGTAGGCAAGCGGCCCTACGAGCAGTACTTC. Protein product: CASSVGKRPYEQYF.

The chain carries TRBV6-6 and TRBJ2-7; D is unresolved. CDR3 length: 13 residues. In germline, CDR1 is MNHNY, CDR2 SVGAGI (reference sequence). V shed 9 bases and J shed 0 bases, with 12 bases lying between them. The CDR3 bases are TGTGCCAGTCTCACGTCTAGCTCCTACGAGCAGTACTTC. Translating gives CASLTSSSYEQYF.

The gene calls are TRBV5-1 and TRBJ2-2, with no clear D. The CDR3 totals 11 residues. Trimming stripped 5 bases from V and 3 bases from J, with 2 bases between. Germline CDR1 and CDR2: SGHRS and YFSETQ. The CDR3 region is CASRYTGELFF. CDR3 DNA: TGCGCCAGCAGGTACACCGGGGAGCTGTTTTTT.

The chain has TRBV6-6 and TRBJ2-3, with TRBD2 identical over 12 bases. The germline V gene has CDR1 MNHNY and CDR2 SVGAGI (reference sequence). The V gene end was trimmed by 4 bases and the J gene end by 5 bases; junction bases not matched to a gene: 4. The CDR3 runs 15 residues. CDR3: CASSSTSGSEDTQYF. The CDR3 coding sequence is TGTGCCAGCAGTTCGACTAGCGGGAGTGAAGATACGCAGTATTTT.

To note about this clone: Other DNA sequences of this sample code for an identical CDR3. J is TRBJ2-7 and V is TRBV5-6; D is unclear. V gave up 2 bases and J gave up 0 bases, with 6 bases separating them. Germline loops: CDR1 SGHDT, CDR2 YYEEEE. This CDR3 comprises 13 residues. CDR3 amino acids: CASSFGRSYEQYF. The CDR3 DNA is TGTGCCAGCAGCTTTGGCCGCTCCTACGAGCAGTACTTC. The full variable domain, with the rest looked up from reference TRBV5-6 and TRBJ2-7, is DAGVTQSPTHLIKTRGQQVTLRCSPKSGHDTVSWYQQALGQGPQFIFQYYEEEERQRGNFPDRFSGHQFPNYSSELNVNALLLGDSALYLCASSFGRSYEQYFGPGTRLTVT.

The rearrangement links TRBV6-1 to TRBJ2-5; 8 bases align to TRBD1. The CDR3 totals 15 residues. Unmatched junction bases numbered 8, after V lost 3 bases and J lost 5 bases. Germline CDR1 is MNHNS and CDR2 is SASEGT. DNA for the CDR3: TGTGCCAGCAGTGACTCAGGACAGGGTAGGGAGACCCAGTACTTC. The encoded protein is CASSDSGQGRETQYF.

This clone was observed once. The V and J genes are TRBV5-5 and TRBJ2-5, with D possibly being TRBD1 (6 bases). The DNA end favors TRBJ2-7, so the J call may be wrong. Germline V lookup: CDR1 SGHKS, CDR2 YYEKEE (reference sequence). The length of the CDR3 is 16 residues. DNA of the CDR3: TGTGCCAGCAGCTTGGGTTTGGTTTGGACAGTCTACGAGCAGTACTTC. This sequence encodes CASSLGLVWTVYEQYF.